These 3 T cell receptor beta chains originate from one sample sequenced in a study of T cells in localized non-small cell lung cancer. The table came from immunoSEQ multiplex PCR; TCRdb's copy has only in-frame clones and leaves some out. The repertoire consists of about 6,700 clones, with roughly 50% occurring once and the leading ten covering under 3%. The sample consisted of lymph node tissue, taken before any cancer treatment. Every receptor here comes from a female donor older than 55 with stage I lung adenocarcinoma.

In this sample, this clone is medium-sized. The chain carries TRBV6-8 and TRBJ2-7, with 9 bases identical to TRBD1. J was trimmed by 3 bases and V by 4 bases; bases with no gene match: 1. Germline CDR1 and CDR2: MNHGY and SAAAGT. CDR3 length: 13 residues. The CDR3 reads CASSSGQGYEQYF. As DNA, the CDR3 is TGTGCCAGCAGTTCGGGACAGGGCTACGAGCAGTACTTC.

The chain employs TRBV5-1 and TRBJ2-1, with TRBD2 matching over 7 bases. This CDR3 spans 14 amino acids. Looked up from germline, CDR1 is SGHRS and CDR2 is YFSETQ. V lost 6 bases, J lost 6 bases, and 9 bases stayed unmatched. The CDR3 is CASNPGGGFNEQFF. CDR3 nucleotide sequence: TGCGCCAGCAACCCGGGAGGAGGGTTCAATGAGCAGTTCTTC.

The gene calls are TRBV14 and TRBJ2-1, with D unresolved. Germline CDR1 SGHDN, CDR2 FVKESK. This CDR3 is built from 15 residues. The V gene lost 0 bases and the J gene lost 7 bases, with 13 bases spanning the gap. CDR3 residues: CASSQEWLIGNEQFF. Written as DNA, the CDR3 is TGTGCCAGCAGCCAAGAATGGCTGATTGGGAATGAGCAGTTCTTC.